The rows below give T cell receptor beta chains drawn from one sample of a study of graft-versus-host responses after intestinal transplantation. These receptors are not linked to any known antigen. Repertoires were generated with immunoSEQ multiplex PCR, while TCRdb's copy carries only in-frame clones and drops some. The profile covers 85,000 to 100,000 clones, with more than 85% appearing a single time and about 0.38% taken by the ten largest. Sequencing used unstimulated CD4+ T cells sorted from spleen or lymph node cells, obtained before transplant. The receptors derive from a human donor who was the organ donor for an intestinal transplant. CDR3s include the opening cysteine and the closing phenylalanine or tryptophan. A D gene is named only where the DNA matches it firmly. Clone size is shown for a subset of rows, as once, few, many or a class of expanded clone.

abundance,j_gene,d_gene,v_gene,len,CDR3aa,CDR3nt
.,TRBJ2-1,TRBD2,TRBV12-5,14,CASGTSGSFSSQFF,TGTGCTAGTGGTACTAGCGGGAGTTTTAGCTCGCAGTTCTTC
once,TRBJ2-1,TRBD2,TRBV28,15,CASSFPQRGNNEQFF,TGTGCCAGCAGTTTCCCCCAGCGGGGGAACAATGAGCAGTTCTTC
.,TRBJ2-7,TRBD1,TRBV18,14,CASSLDRGPYEQYF,TGTGCCAGCTCACTCGACAGGGGGCCTTACGAGCAGTACTTC
.,TRBJ1-4,.,TRBV2,14,CASSIGDYPEKLFF,TGTGCCAGCAGTATCGGGGACTATCCTGAAAAACTGTTTTTT
.,TRBJ1-5,TRBD1,TRBV19,15,CASRNRDRGNQPQHF,TGTGCCAGTAGGAACCGGGACAGGGGGAATCAGCCCCAGCATTTT
.,TRBJ1-5,.,TRBV6-1,13,CASSGGRDQPQHF,TGTGCCAGCAGTGGGGGCCGGGATCAGCCCCAGCATTTT
.,TRBJ2-7,.,TRBV2,15,CASTLTQGGADEQYF,TGTGCCAGCACCCTGACGCAGGGGGGCGCGGACGAGCAGTACTTC
.,TRBJ2-5,TRBD2,TRBV2,15,CASSFPGTSGETQYF,TGTGCCAGCAGTTTTCCCGGGACTAGCGGGGAGACCCAGTACTTC
.,TRBJ2-1,.,TRBV28,13,CASSKTGGREQFF,TGTGCCAGCAGTAAAACCGGGGGGCGGGAGCAGTTCTTC
.,TRBJ2-2,.,TRBV28,15,CASSLGTSNTGELFF,TGTGCCAGCAGTTTGGGGACATCGAACACCGGGGAGCTGTTTTTT
.,TRBJ2-7,.,TRBV28,13,CASSPNPPGEQYF,TGTGCCAGCAGCCCCAACCCCCCCGGGGAGCAGTACTTC
.,TRBJ2-7,TRBD2,TRBV15,16,CATSRDIQRGAYEQYF,TGTGCCACCAGCAGAGATATCCAGCGGGGGGCCTACGAGCAGTACTTC
.,TRBJ2-3,TRBD2,TRBV27,18,CASRRLAGGQKVADTQYF,TGTGCCAGCCGACGACTAGCGGGAGGGCAAAAAGTCGCAGATACGCAGTATTTT
.,TRBJ1-2,.,TRBV19,14,CASSIVGQGYGYTF,TGTGCCAGTAGTATAGTTGGGCAGGGCTATGGCTACACCTTC
.,TRBJ2-3,TRBD1,TRBV18,14,CASSWDRVTDTQYF,TGTGCCAGCTCCTGGGACAGGGTAACAGATACGCAGTATTTT
.,TRBJ2-7,TRBD1,TRBV18,15,CASSPGQGDVYEQYF,TGTGCCAGCTCACCAGGGCAGGGGGATGTCTACGAGCAGTACTTC
.,TRBJ2-7,.,TRBV7-6,14,CASSLEGGSYEQYF,TGTGCCAGCAGCTTAGAAGGCGGCTCCTACGAGCAGTACTTC
.,TRBJ2-2,.,TRBV9,16,CASSVAGTGYTGELFF,TGTGCCAGCAGCGTAGCAGGCACAGGGTACACCGGGGAGCTGTTTTTT
.,TRBJ2-5,.,TRBV5-1,11,CASSFGETQYF,TGCGCCAGCAGCTTCGGTGAGACCCAGTACTTC
once,TRBJ1-2,TRBD1,TRBV19,14,CASSRTGSNYGYTF,TGTGCCAGTAGTAGGACAGGCTCTAACTATGGCTACACCTTC
.,TRBJ2-5,TRBD2,TRBV15,16,CATSRVTRTSWETQYF,TGTGCCACCAGCAGAGTAACCAGGACTAGTTGGGAGACCCAGTACTTC
.,TRBJ1-2,.,TRBV19,12,CASLLQGGGYTF,TGTGCCAGCCTCCTACAGGGCGGAGGCTACACCTTC
.,TRBJ2-1,.,TRBV7-2,14,CASSFRQSYNEQFF,TGTGCCAGCAGCTTCAGACAGAGCTACAATGAGCAGTTCTTC
once,TRBJ1-5,.,TRBV23-1,16,CASSQSAPKGNQPQHF,TGCGCCAGCAGTCAATCGGCTCCAAAGGGGAATCAGCCCCAGCATTTT
.,TRBJ2-1,TRBD1,TRBV10-3,15,CAISEQGAGYNEQFF,TGTGCCATCAGTGAGCAGGGGGCGGGTTACAATGAGCAGTTCTTC
.,TRBJ2-7,TRBD2,TRBV6-5,15,CASSYSTSGGYEQYF,TGTGCCAGCAGTTACTCGACTAGCGGGGGCTACGAGCAGTACTTC
.,TRBJ2-1,TRBD2,TRBV9,16,CASSAGTSGRANEQFF,TGTGCCAGCAGCGCGGGGACTAGCGGGAGGGCCAATGAGCAGTTCTTC
.,TRBJ1-1,.,TRBV18,15,CASSPTYPMNTEAFF,TGTGCCAGCTCACCAACATATCCGATGAACACTGAAGCTTTCTTT
.,TRBJ2-7,.,TRBV11-2,15,CASSQPGHVSYEQYF,TGTGCCAGCAGCCAACCGGGACACGTCTCCTACGAGCAGTACTTC
.,TRBJ1-1,TRBD1,TRBV6-6,13,CASSDRGNTEAFF,TGTGCCAGCAGCGACAGGGGAAACACTGAAGCTTTCTTT
.,TRBJ2-1,TRBD2,TRBV27,19,CASSPNPRLLAGVQNEQFF,TGTGCCAGCAGTCCCAACCCCCGCCTACTAGCGGGAGTTCAAAATGAGCAGTTCTTC
.,TRBJ2-7,.,TRBV6-1,13,CASSPGVSYEQYF,TGTGCCAGCAGCCCAGGGGTGTCCTACGAGCAGTACTTC
few,TRBJ2-7,TRBD2,TRBV6-6,15,CASSYGLAGIDEQYF,TGTGCCAGCAGTTATGGACTAGCGGGTATCGACGAGCAGTACTTC
.,TRBJ2-1,TRBD2,TRBV2,14,CASSPSGRNNEQFF,TGTGCCAGCAGCCCTAGCGGGAGGAACAATGAGCAGTTCTTC
.,TRBJ2-7,.,TRBV7-2,12,CASSKALYEQYF,TGTGCCAGCAGCAAAGCTCTCTACGAGCAGTACTTC
.,TRBJ2-1,.,TRBV19,14,CASSIAGSYNEQFF,TGTGCCAGTAGTATAGCGGGCTCCTACAATGAGCAGTTCTTC
.,TRBJ2-5,TRBD2,TRBV11-2,13,CASSLGGRETQYF,TGTGCCAGCAGCTTGGGCGGGAGGGAGACCCAGTACTTC
.,TRBJ2-7,.,TRBV20-1,11,CSAQGPYEQYF,TGCAGTGCTCAGGGTCCCTACGAGCAGTACTTC
once,TRBJ1-2,.,TRBV12-2,18,CASRLALSDSVAPYGYTF,TGTGCAAGTCGCTTAGCGCTAAGCGACTCTGTGGCGCCTTATGGCTACACCTTC
.,TRBJ2-5,.,TRBV6-5,13,CASRRGPQETQYF,TGTGCCAGCAGACGGGGTCCCCAAGAGACCCAGTACTTC
.,TRBJ2-5,.,TRBV5-1,12,CASSLLQETQYF,TGCGCCAGCAGCTTGCTTCAAGAGACCCAGTACTTC
.,TRBJ2-1,TRBD2,TRBV27,20,CASSPSILAGAPGAGGEQFF,TGTGCCAGCAGTCCATCGATCTTAGCGGGAGCACCGGGGGCGGGTGGTGAGCAGTTCTTC
.,TRBJ2-2,.,TRBV10-2,14,CASTRFGNTGELFF,TGCGCCAGTACCCGCTTCGGGAACACCGGGGAGCTGTTTTTT
.,TRBJ2-2,TRBD2,TRBV4-2,16,CASSPQTSGVTGELFF,TGTGCCAGCAGCCCTCAGACTAGCGGGGTCACCGGGGAGCTGTTTTTT
.,TRBJ1-3,TRBD1,TRBV25-1,14,CASRDRGVRNTIYF,TGTGCCAGCAGGGACAGGGGGGTACGAAACACCATATATTTT
.,TRBJ1-1,TRBD1,TRBV19,13,CAGADRDGAEAFF,TGTGCCGGGGCCGACAGGGACGGCGCTGAAGCTTTCTTT
.,TRBJ2-7,.,TRBV28,15,CASSNAVVVSYEQYF,TGTGCCAGCAGCAATGCAGTTGTTGTTTCCTACGAGCAGTACTTC
.,TRBJ1-3,.,TRBV4-1,15,CASSQGGSGGNTIYF,TGCGCCAGCAGCCAAGGGGGAAGCGGAGGAAACACCATATATTTT
.,TRBJ2-3,.,TRBV5-4,16,CASSPGGGGRTDTQYF,TGTGCCAGCAGCCCAGGAGGGGGGGGGCGCACAGATACGCAGTATTTT
.,TRBJ1-4,TRBD1,TRBV28,15,CASSSPGTANEKLFF,TGTGCCAGCAGTTCTCCTGGGACAGCTAATGAAAAACTGTTTTTT
.,TRBJ1-1,TRBD1,TRBV6-5,15,CASSYHSDREAEAFF,TGTGCCAGCAGTTATCACTCGGACAGGGAGGCTGAAGCTTTCTTT
.,TRBJ1-5,.,TRBV2,10,CASGAQPQHF,TGTGCCAGCGGGGCCCAGCCCCAGCATTTT
.,TRBJ1-2,TRBD1,TRBV28,16,CASSSPPWTGNYGYTF,TGTGCCAGCAGTTCTCCCCCCTGGACAGGCAACTATGGCTACACCTTC
.,TRBJ2-7,.,TRBV5-8,13,CASSLSRAGEQYF,TGTGCCAGCAGCTTATCCAGGGCCGGGGAGCAGTACTTC
.,TRBJ2-7,TRBD2,TRBV9,15,CASSVDPGGSYEQYF,TGTGCCAGCAGCGTAGACCCGGGGGGATCGTACGAGCAGTACTTC
few,TRBJ2-3,.,TRBV19,15,CASSIGGGPTDTQYF,TGTGCCAGTAGTATAGGGGGGGGGCCCACAGATACGCAGTATTTT
.,TRBJ2-7,.,TRBV5-1,15,CASTKGGAGNYEQYF,TGCGCCAGCACAAAAGGGGGGGCGGGGAACTACGAGCAGTACTTC
.,TRBJ2-1,TRBD2,TRBV7-7,15,CASSAASGTYNEQFF,TGTGCTAGCAGCGCCGCGAGCGGGACTTACAATGAGCAGTTCTTC
.,TRBJ2-3,TRBD2,TRBV4-2,16,CASSQVAGGSTDTQYF,TGTGCCAGCAGCCAAGTGGCGGGGGGATCTACAGATACGCAGTATTTT